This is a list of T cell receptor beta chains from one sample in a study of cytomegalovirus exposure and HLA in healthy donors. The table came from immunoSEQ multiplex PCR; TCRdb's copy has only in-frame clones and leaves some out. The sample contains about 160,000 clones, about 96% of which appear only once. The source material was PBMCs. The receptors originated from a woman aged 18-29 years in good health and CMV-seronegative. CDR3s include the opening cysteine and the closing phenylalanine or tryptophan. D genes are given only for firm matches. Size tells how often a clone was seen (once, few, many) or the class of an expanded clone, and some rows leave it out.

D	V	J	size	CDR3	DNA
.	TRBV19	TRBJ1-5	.	CASSTRGGDSNQPQHF	TGTGCCAGTAGTACCCGGGGGGGTGATAGCAATCAGCCCCAGCATTTT
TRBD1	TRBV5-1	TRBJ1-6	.	CASSWTPDRGSASPLHF	TGCGCCAGCAGCTGGACGCCCGACAGGGGGTCTGCTTCACCCCTCCACTTT
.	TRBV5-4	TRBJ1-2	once	CASSLPTENGYTF	TGTGCCAGCAGCTTGCCTACAGAAAATGGCTACACCTTC
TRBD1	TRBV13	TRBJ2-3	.	CASSPWTGGSTDTQYF	TGTGCCAGCAGCCCCTGGACAGGGGGGAGCACAGATACGCAGTATTTT
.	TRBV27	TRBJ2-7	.	CASSLGAGSSYEQYF	TGTGCCAGCAGCCTCGGTGCGGGGAGCTCCTACGAGCAGTACTTC
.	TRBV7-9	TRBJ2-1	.	CASSFGYRDDEQFF	TGTGCCAGCAGCTTTGGTTACAGGGACGATGAGCAGTTCTTC
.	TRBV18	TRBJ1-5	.	CASSPGGLARQPQHF	TGTGCCAGCTCGCCCGGAGGGTTAGCACGTCAGCCCCAGCATTTT
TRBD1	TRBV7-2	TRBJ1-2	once	CASSLTGGTLTF	TGTGCCAGCAGCTTAACAGGGGGGACTTTGACCTTC
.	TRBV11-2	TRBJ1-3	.	CASSRGSGTIYF	TGTGCCAGCAGCCGAGGAAGCGGCACCATATATTTT
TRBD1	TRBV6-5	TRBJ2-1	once	CASSSTGTGKGEQFF	TGTGCCAGCAGTTCTACCGGGACAGGGAAGGGTGAGCAGTTCTTC
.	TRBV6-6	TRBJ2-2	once	CASSGAGANTGELFF	TGTGCCAGCAGTGGGGCAGGCGCGAACACCGGGGAGCTGTTTTTT
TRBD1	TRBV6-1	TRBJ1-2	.	CASRGMTGERGYTF	TGTGCCAGCAGGGGAATGACAGGGGAGCGTGGCTACACCTTC
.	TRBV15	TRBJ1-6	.	CATSQYNSPLHF	TGTGCCACCAGCCAGTATAATTCACCCCTCCACTTT
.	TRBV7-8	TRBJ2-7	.	CASSPYAGLSYEQYF	TGTGCCAGCAGCCCATATGCGGGACTCTCCTACGAGCAGTACTTC
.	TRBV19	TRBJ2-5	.	CASSIKVGGQETQYF	TGTGCCAGTAGTATTAAGGTCGGGGGCCAAGAGACCCAGTACTTC
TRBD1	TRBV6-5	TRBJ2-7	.	CASSDRTYEQYF	TGTGCCAGCTCGGACAGGACCTACGAGCAGTACTTC
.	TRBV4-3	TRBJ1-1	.	CASSQFSYRGNTEAFF	TGCGCCAGCAGCCAATTTTCGTATCGGGGGAACACTGAAGCTTTCTTT
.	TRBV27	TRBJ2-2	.	CASSLTNGELFF	TGTGCCAGCAGTTTAACTAACGGGGAGCTGTTTTTT
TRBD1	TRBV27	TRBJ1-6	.	CASSYPQAGGTAPLHF	TGTGCCAGCAGTTACCCTCAGGCAGGGGGCACGGCACCCCTCCACTTT
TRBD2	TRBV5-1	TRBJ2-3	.	CASSLGGGAEVSTQYF	TGCGCCAGCAGCTTGGGCGGGGGGGCCGAGGTTAGTACGCAGTATTTT
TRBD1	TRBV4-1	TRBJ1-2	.	CASSQEGTGDNYGYTF	TGCGCCAGCAGCCAAGAAGGGACAGGCGATAACTATGGCTACACCTTC
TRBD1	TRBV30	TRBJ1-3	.	CAWSPIYPGTVGNTIYF	TGTGCCTGGAGCCCAATCTACCCCGGGACAGTTGGAAACACCATATATTTT
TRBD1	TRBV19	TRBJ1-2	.	CASSSTGTGDRINYGYTF	TGTGCCAGTTCTTCCACCGGGACAGGGGACCGAATTAACTATGGCTACACCTTC
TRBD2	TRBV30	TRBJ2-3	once	CAWSVLQGGGTDTQYF	TGTGCCTGGAGTGTACTTCAGGGCGGGGGGACAGATACGCAGTATTTT
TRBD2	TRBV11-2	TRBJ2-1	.	CASSHSKTSGALGEQFF	TGTGCCAGCAGCCACTCCAAGACTAGCGGGGCCCTAGGTGAGCAGTTCTTC
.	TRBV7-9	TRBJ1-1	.	CASSLEQGKTEAFF	TGTGCCAGCAGCTTAGAACAGGGTAAGACTGAAGCTTTCTTT
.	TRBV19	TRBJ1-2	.	CASTIPRAGYGYTF	TGTGCCAGCACCATACCGAGGGCTGGCTATGGCTACACCTTC
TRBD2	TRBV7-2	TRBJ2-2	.	CASSAGGFGGELFF	TGTGCCAGCAGCGCGGGGGGGTTCGGCGGGGAGCTGTTTTTT